This paragraph reports one T cell receptor beta chain. Its antigen is still unknown. Described treatment: roughly ten-day PBMC culture with coronavirus spike peptide pools or control peptides (ViraFEST assay). ViraFEST expanded antigen-specific T cells with peptide pools, then sequenced TCRs. The entry originates in a study of vaccination and CD4 T cells after COVID-19. Whole-study findings and limits: SARS-CoV-2-reactive clonotypes rose nonsignificantly, with the median going from about 20 to 38.

Cultured CD4+ T cells had their DNA profiled by the Oncomine TCR Beta short-read assay. TCRdb re-called the PCR reads through MiXCR, storing one row per CDR3 protein. The profile shows approximately 4,100 distinct CDR3 sequences, 15% to 20% of them singletons. The J segment lost 1 base and the V segment lost 0 bases, leaving 0 bases of the junction unmatched. The germline CDR1 and CDR2 sequences are SGHRS and YFSETQ. There are 15 residues in the CDR3. J is TRBJ2-3 and V is TRBV5-1; 9 bases fit TRBD1. The sample comprised CD4+ T cells from blood, cultured in vitro. This clonotype was obtained from a human donor who had recovered from COVID-19. CDR3 DNA: TGCGCCAGCAGCTTGGGGGACAGGGGCACAGATACGCAGTATTTT. Residues: CASSLGDRGTDTQYF.